Listed below are T cell receptor beta chains from one sample, sequenced in a study of read filtering for tumor transcriptome and immune sequencing. TCRdb re-analysed the reads in MiXCR, keeping a single row per CDR3 protein. The sample lists 35,000 to 40,000 distinct CDR3 sequences, around 15% occurring once. The sample consisted of a population of CD138-negative cells sorted from bone marrow. These receptors all stem from a donor aged 40 or over with multiple myeloma. CDR3s include the opening cysteine and the closing phenylalanine or tryptophan. The D gene is left open where the match is weak. Size values are once, few and many counts, or a class for expanded clones, and some rows have none.

v_call	d_call	j_call	clone_size	cdr3_nt	cdr3_aa
TRBV19	.	TRBJ1-1	many	TGTGCCAGTACTCCCAGAATGAACACTGAAGCTTTCTTT	CASTPRMNTEAFF
TRBV6-1	.	TRBJ2-7	many	TGTGCCAGCCCAGGGGCGCCAAGTGGCGAGCAGTACTTC	CASPGAPSGEQYF
TRBV6-2/TRBV6-3	TRBD2	TRBJ2-2	many	TGTGCCAGCATGCTAGCGGGGCCTACCGGGGAGCTGTTTTTT	CASMLAGPTGELFF
TRBV6-2/TRBV6-3	TRBD1	TRBJ2-5	many	TGTGCCAGCAGACCCCCGACAGGGGGAGGAGAGACCCAGTACTTC	CASRPPTGGGETQYF
TRBV6-2/TRBV6-3	.	TRBJ1-3	many	TGTGCCAGCGGTCGTCAGGCGAGCTCTGGAAACACCATATATTTT	CASGRQASSGNTIYF
TRBV5-1	.	TRBJ2-2	medium-sized	TGCGCCAGCAGCTTGGGGGAAGTTTACACCGGGGAGCTGTTTTTT	CASSLGEVYTGELFF
TRBV7-2	.	TRBJ2-2	many	TGTGCCAGCAGCTTCGGGGGACTGAACACCGGGGAGCTGTTTTTT	CASSFGGLNTGELFF
TRBV20-1	.	TRBJ2-5	many	TGCAGTGCTGGGACAACTAGGGCGTCCGAGACCCAGTACTTC	CSAGTTRASETQYF
TRBV18	TRBD2	TRBJ2-5	many	TGTGCCAGCTCACCGAACTATAGCGGGGGCCGGGGAGAGACCCAGTACTTC	CASSPNYSGGRGETQYF
TRBV7-9	.	TRBJ2-5	.	TGTGCCAGCAGCTGGGGGTGGCAGGAAGAGACCCAGTACTTC	CASSWGWQEETQYF
TRBV18	TRBD1	TRBJ2-5	many	TGTGCCAGCTCCTCACAACAGGGGTTGAGAGAGACCCAGTACTTC	CASSSQQGLRETQYF
TRBV5-1	TRBD2	TRBJ2-1	.	TGTGCCAGCAGCTTGGCCGGGACTAGCGGGGCCAATGAGCAGTTCTTC	CASSLAGTSGANEQFF
TRBV19	.	TRBJ1-5	many	TGTGCCAGTAGAAGAGTCGGAAGGAGTGGTAGCAATCAGCCCCAGCATTTT	CASRRVGRSGSNQPQHF
TRBV25-1	.	TRBJ2-1	many	TGTGCCAGCAGTGCCGGACAGAGTTACAATGAGCAGTTCTTC	CASSAGQSYNEQFF
TRBV12-3/TRBV12-4	.	TRBJ1-6	.	TGTGCCAGCAGTTTTGGTCAAGACCATTCACCCCTCCACTTT	CASSFGQDHSPLHF
TRBV29-1	TRBD1	TRBJ1-3	many	TGCAGCGTTTCGGGACAGGGTTGGGGAAACACCATATATTTT	CSVSGQGWGNTIYF
TRBV29-1	.	TRBJ2-5	many	TGCAGCGTCACGAATAAGGGGGAGACCCAGTACTTC	CSVTNKGETQYF
TRBV7-2	.	TRBJ2-7	many	TGTGCCAGCAGCCTGGGCTTTTTGGCCTACGAGCAGTACTTC	CASSLGFLAYEQYF
TRBV7-9	.	TRBJ1-1	few	TGTGCCAGCAGCTCGCTCTCGAACACTGAAGCTTTCTTT	CASSSLSNTEAFF
TRBV12-3/TRBV12-4	.	TRBJ2-1	many	TGTGCCAGCAGTTTGCTGAGTGAGCAGTTCTTC	CASSLLSEQFF
TRBV5-1	.	TRBJ2-6	few	TGCGCCAGCAGTTCAGCAGGGGATGGGGCCAACGTCCTGACTTTC	CASSSAGDGANVLTF
TRBV5-1	.	TRBJ1-1	many	TGCGCCAGCAGCGAGGCAACAGGGCCCAACACTGAAGCTTTCTTT	CASSEATGPNTEAFF
TRBV11-1	.	TRBJ2-1	hyperexpanded	TGTGCCAGCAGCTTCTCGGGAGCCCAGGGCAATGAGCAGTTCTTC	CASSFSGAQGNEQFF
TRBV25-1	.	TRBJ1-2	.	TGTGCCAGCAGTGAGCCAGGCCTTGGCTACACCTTC	CASSEPGLGYTF